These 26 T cell receptor beta chains share one sample of origin, sequenced in a study of T cell responses to AZD1222 COVID-19 vaccine. TCRdb's copy holds only in-frame clones and misses some; the assay was immunoSEQ multiplex PCR. The sample lists about 75,000 clones, around 88% occurring once. The material sequenced was peripheral blood, taken 28 days after the second dose of the MenACWY control vaccine. These receptor sequences come from an adult who received the MenACWY meningococcal vaccine as a control.

Regarding this clone: One junction end disagrees with the germline gene, perhaps due to a read error. The V gene is TRBV9, the J gene TRBJ2-5, with D possibly being TRBD1 (5 bases). The germline CDR1 and CDR2 sequences are SGDLS and YYNGEE. This CDR3 comprises 15 residues. As DNA, the CDR3 is TGTGCCAACAGCGTAGACTGGAAGGGGCAAGAGACCCAGTACTTC. It codes for CANSVDWKGQETQYF. Together with reference TRBV9 and TRBJ2-5, the CDR3 gives the full variable domain: DSGVTQTPKHLITATGQRVTLRCSPRSGDLSVYWYQQSLDQGLQFLIQYYNGEERAKGNILERFSAQQFPDLHSELNLSSLELGDSALYFCANSVDWKGQETQYFGPGTRLLVL.

This chain connects TRBV9 to TRBJ2-5, with 14 bases lining up with TRBD2. The germline gives CDR1 SGDLS, CDR2 YYNGEE. The CDR3 consists of 16 residues. V lost 3 bases to trimming and J lost 5 bases; unmatched junction nucleotides: 6. The CDR3 coding sequence is TGTGCCAGCAGCGCGACTAGCGGGGGGGCATGGGAGACCCAGTACTTC. Translated, it gives CASSATSGGAWETQYF.

The genes are TRBV12-3 or TRBV12-4 and TRBJ1-2; a weak D match, TRBD1 (5 bases). CDR3 length: 12 amino acids. Trimming removed 5 bases from V and 7 bases from J, with 11 bases in between. The CDR3 region has the DNA TGTGCCAGCAGTCTGTCAGGGTTTGGCTACACCTTC. Translation gives CASSLSGFGYTF.

V and J are TRBV5-6 and TRBJ2-7; unclear D gene. V was trimmed by 4 bases and J by 3 bases, leaving 11 bases between them. Germline V CDR1 and CDR2: SGHDT, YYEEEE. This CDR3 comprises 13 residues. DNA of the CDR3: TGTGCCAGCAGCACGTTGGACGGCTACGAGCAGTACTTC. It translates to CASSTLDGYEQYF.

DNA for the CDR3: TGTGCCAGTAGTATCCTCGCGGCCGCAGATGTGTTTTTT. Its protein is CASSILAAADVFF. The chain employs TRBV19 and TRBJ1-4, with unresolved D. Germline V lookup: CDR1 LNHDA, CDR2 SQIVND (reference sequence). The V end was cut by 3 bases, the J end by 15 bases, with 17 bases between. The CDR3 length is 13 residues.

The gene calls are TRBV27 and TRBJ2-1; D remains ambiguous. Germline CDR1 is MNHEY and CDR2 is SMNVEV (reference sequence). This CDR3 is 12 amino acids long. V lost 2 bases and J lost 15, with 14 bases in between. DNA of the CDR3: TGTGCCAGCAGTTTAGTGGGAACAATCTGGTTCTTC. It codes for CASSLVGTIWFF.

This clone has just a few counts. The chain employs TRBV18 and TRBJ2-5, with D maybe TRBD2 (6 bases). From germline, CDR1 is KGHSH and CDR2 LQKENI. With 6 bases removed from V and 5 bases from J, the gap between germline ends came to 16 bases. The CDR3 totals 14 residues. CDR3 residues: CASSVRREGETQYF. The CDR3 DNA follows: TGTGCCAGCTCCGTCCGGAGGGAAGGGGAGACCCAGTACTTC.

CDR3 sequence (DNA): TGTGCCAGTAGTATGAGCGATCAGCCCCAGCATTTT. It is translated as CASSMSDQPQHF. The chain carries TRBV19 and TRBJ1-5; D gene ambiguous. The CDR3 runs to 12 residues. Germline V gene sequence: CDR1 LNHDA, CDR2 SQIVND (reference sequence). V lost 3 bases to trimming and J lost 5 bases, with 5 bases between them.

The chain couples TRBV25-1 to TRBJ2-1, with D possibly being TRBD2 (6 bases). The V end lost 3 bases, the J end lost 7 bases, and 16 bases lay between the germline ends. This CDR3 is 15 amino acids long. CDR1 and CDR2 from the germline V gene are MGHDK and SYGVNS. The CDR3 DNA reads as TGTGCCAGCAGTGATGGAGGGCAGGGAAAAAATGAGCAGTTCTTC. The encoded protein is CASSDGGQGKNEQFF.

V gene TRBV28 combines with J gene TRBJ2-2; perhaps D is TRBD1 or TRBD2 (6 bases each). The ends were cut back, 7 bases at V and 4 bases at J, with 7 bases in the middle. From germline, CDR1 is MDHEN and CDR2 SYDVKM. The CDR3 runs to 12 residues. The CDR3 DNA reads as TGTGCCAGCAAGGGGGGCACCGGGGAGCTGTTTTTT. It encodes CASKGGTGELFF. Full variable domain (rest looked up from reference TRBV28 and TRBJ2-2): DVKVTQSSRYLVKRTGEKVFLECVQDMDHENMFWYRQDPGLGLRLIYFSYDVKMKEKGDIPEGYSVSREKKERFSLILESASTNQTSMYLCASKGGTGELFFGEGSRLTVL.

This chain connects TRBV30 to TRBJ2-2; D is possibly TRBD1 or TRBD2 (5 bases each). V was clipped by 3 bases and J by 5 bases, with 16 bases between them. Germline assignment: CDR1 GTSNPN and CDR2 SVGIG (reference sequence). CDR3 size: 15 residues. This CDR3 reads CAWSRWDRWTGELFF. CDR3 sequence (DNA): TGTGCCTGGAGCAGGTGGGACCGGTGGACCGGGGAGCTGTTTTTT.

The V and J genes are TRBV20-1 and TRBJ1-1, with D perhaps TRBD1 (5 bases). Deletions cut 3 bases from V and 0 bases from J, with 14 bases between. Germline lookup yields CDR1 DFQATT and CDR2 SNEGSKA (reference sequence). There are 15 residues in the CDR3. The CDR3 region has the DNA TGCAGTGCTAGTAATCCTAGGGGAATGAACACTGAAGCTTTCTTT. Translation: CSASNPRGMNTEAFF.

The chain is built from TRBV7-9 and TRBJ2-1; D tentatively reads TRBD1 or TRBD2 (5 bases each). The CDR3 runs 13 residues. CDR1 is SEHNR, CDR2 FQNEAQ, per germline (reference sequence). V dropped 5 bases and J dropped 7 bases, with 12 bases sitting between them. CDR3 protein: CASSPPGSNEQFF. The DNA of the CDR3 is TGTGCCAGCAGCCCGCCAGGGAGTAATGAGCAGTTCTTC.

CDR3 sequence (DNA): TGTGCCAGCAGCCGCACAGATACGCAGTATTTT. Translation: CASSRTDTQYF. The genes are TRBV12-3 or TRBV12-4 and TRBJ2-3; D gene unclear. This CDR3 has 11 amino acids. V lost 6 bases and J lost 1, with 2 bases in between.

The chain employs TRBV24-1 and TRBJ2-2; 7 bases align to TRBD1. J gave up 7 bases and V 3 bases, and 4 bases lay outside the gene matches. Germline-derived CDR1 and CDR2 are KGHDR and SFDVKD. The CDR3 covers 14 residues. This chain's CDR3 is CATSDPRGLGELFF. For the CDR3, the DNA is TGTGCCACCAGTGATCCTAGGGGGCTCGGGGAGCTGTTTTTT.

The chain links TRBV2 to TRBJ1-6; maybe TRBD1 (5 bases). In germline, CDR1 is SNHLY, CDR2 FYNNEI. V was shortened by 2 bases and J by 5 bases, with 10 bases between the two germline ends. This CDR3 is 15 amino acids long. In DNA form, the CDR3 reads TGTGCCAGCAGTGAAAGAGACAGTGATAATTCACCCCTCCACTTT. Protein: CASSERDSDNSPLHF.

The rearrangement uses TRBV27 and TRBJ1-6, with TRBD1 matching 7 bases. There are 14 residues in the CDR3. Trimming removed 6 bases from V and 6 bases from J; junction bases left unmatched: 5. Germline CDR1 MNHEY, CDR2 SMNVEV (reference sequence). The CDR3, as DNA: TGTGCCAGCAGCCAGGACAGGATTAATTCACCCCTCCACTTT. The encoded protein is CASSQDRINSPLHF.

The chain is built from TRBV28 and TRBJ1-5; 7 bases match TRBD1. The CDR3 has 15 amino acids. Germline V lookup: CDR1 MDHEN, CDR2 SYDVKM. The J segment lost 2 bases and the V segment lost 7 bases, leaving 8 bases of the junction unmatched. This chain's CDR3 is CASTEGAEGNQPQHF. DNA for the CDR3: TGTGCCAGCACCGAGGGGGCCGAGGGCAATCAGCCCCAGCATTTT.

This chain joins TRBV27 and TRBJ1-1, with a tentative D call TRBD1 (5 bases). Germline V gene data show CDR1 as MNHEY and CDR2 as SMNVEV (reference sequence). V lost 5 bases, J lost 4 bases, and 11 bases lay in between. The CDR3 totals 13 residues. The CDR3 DNA is TGTGCCAGCAGTCTAGGGGAGGGCACTGAAGCTTTCTTT. Protein: CASSLGEGTEAFF.

The chain links TRBV25-1 to TRBJ1-4, with 11 positions matching TRBD1. The CDR3 has 16 residues. Trimming took 2 bases from V and 4 from J; bases not matched to a gene: 3. The germline V gene encodes CDR1 MGHDK and CDR2 SYGVNS. The CDR3 region has the DNA TGTGCCAGCAGTGAAGGGACAGGGGGTATTAATGAAAAACTGTTTTTT. Translating gives CASSEGTGGINEKLFF.

The count of this clone is one. The chain uses TRBV7-9 and TRBJ1-1, with 7 bases identical to TRBD1. The CDR3 has 13 amino acids. With V trimmed by 4 bases and J by 6 bases, 5 bases remained unmatched. CDR1 SEHNR and CDR2 FQNEAQ come from the germline V gene (reference sequence). The CDR3 DNA reads TGTGCCAGCAGCTCAACCCAGGGGGCTGAAGCTTTCTTT. Translating it yields CASSSTQGAEAFF.

This clone was seen only once. V usage is TRBV19 and J usage is TRBJ1-1; tentatively, D is TRBD1 (5 bases). The CDR3 runs to 13 residues. V was clipped by 7 bases and J by 1 base, with 10 bases between them. The germline CDR1 and CDR2 sequences are LNHDA and SQIVND (reference sequence). DNA of the CDR3: TGTGCCAGTAAAGGGACGGGGAACACTGAAGCTTTCTTT. This codes for CASKGTGNTEAFF. The whole variable domain, filled in from reference TRBV19 and TRBJ1-1, reads DGGITQSPKYLFRKEGQNVTLSCEQNLNHDAMYWYRQDPGQGLRLIYYSQIVNDFQKGDIAEGYSVSREKKESFPLTVTSAQKNPTAFYLCASKGTGNTEAFFGQGTRLTVV.

This sequence joins TRBV4-2 and TRBJ2-7; D not resolved. Between the trimmed V and J ends, which lost 0 bases and 3 bases, there was a span of 15 bases. Germline loops: CDR1 LGHNA, CDR2 YNFKEQ. This CDR3 spans 16 amino acids. The DNA for the CDR3 is TGTGCCAGCAGCCAAGATAAGGGCCTTACCCTCTACGAGCAGTACTTC. As protein: CASSQDKGLTLYEQYF.

This sequence joins TRBV25-1 and TRBJ2-3; TRBD2 aligns across 12 bases. Germline V gene sequence: CDR1 MGHDK, CDR2 SYGVNS. J gave up 6 bases and V 5 bases, and 12 bases lay outside the gene matches. This CDR3 comprises 17 residues. CDR3 coding DNA: TGTGCCAGCAGTTCAAACCTCCTAGCGGGGGGGCCCGATACGCAGTATTTT. This codes for CASSSNLLAGGPDTQYF.

The V call is TRBV6-5, the J call TRBJ1-4, with unresolved D. V was shortened by 6 bases and J by 0 bases, with 8 bases between the two germline ends. This CDR3 comprises 14 residues. Germline V gives CDR1 MNHEY, CDR2 SVGAGI. The CDR3 DNA follows: TGTGCCAGCAGGAGGACGGCAACTAATGAAAAACTGTTTTTT. Amino acids: CASRRTATNEKLFF.

This clone was picked up one time. The rearrangement links TRBV5-5 to TRBJ2-1, with TRBD2 identical over 14 bases. Germline V lookup: CDR1 SGHKS, CDR2 YYEKEE (reference sequence). Trimming at V came to 4 bases and at J to 6 bases, leaving 6 bases not matched to a gene. This CDR3 is 16 amino acids long. CDR3 in DNA: TGTGCCAGCAGCCATTACGGGACTAGCGGGGGCAATGAGCAGTTCTTC. Translating it yields CASSHYGTSGGNEQFF.